The next 30 T cell receptor beta chains were all read from a single sample in a study of blood T cell repertoires in COVID-19. Data came from immunoSEQ multiplex PCR; TCRdb stores just in-frame clones and leaves some out. The sample lists around 250,000 clones, 80% to 90% occurring once. Sequenced material: PBMCs or T cells enriched from blood (not recorded which). The receptor set was obtained from a woman aged 40-49 years who had been exposed to COVID-19.

The gene calls are TRBV6-2 or TRBV6-3 and TRBJ1-2; D remains unclear. The CDR3 contains 14 residues. Germline V gene sequence: CDR1 MNHEY, CDR2 SVGEGT. Trimming removed 6 bases from V and 2 bases from J, with 13 bases in between. The CDR3 DNA is TGTGCCAGCAGCCGCGACACCTCAAACTATGGCTACACCTTC. This translates into CASSRDTSNYGYTF.

This chain joins TRBV15 and TRBJ2-1; TRBD2 matches 14 bases. Germline V gene data show CDR1 as LNHNV and CDR2 as YYDKDF (reference sequence). This CDR3 is built from 16 residues. V was pared by 4 bases and J by 7 bases, with 6 bases of the junction left unmatched. The CDR3 DNA follows: TGTGCCACCAGCAAGACTAGCGGGGGGGCCTGGAATGAGCAGTTCTTC. It codes for CATSKTSGGAWNEQFF.

The chain combines TRBV7-2 with TRBJ2-3; a weak D match, TRBD2 (5 bases). CDR1 and CDR2 from the germline V gene are SGHTA and FQGNSA. V was clipped by 1 base and J by 1 base, with 9 bases between them. The CDR3 sequence is 15 residues long. The CDR3 loop is CASSLVSGRTDTQYF. Here the CDR3 DNA reads TGTGCCAGCAGCTTAGTAAGCGGCCGCACAGATACGCAGTATTTT.

This rearrangement joins TRBV19 to TRBJ2-1; TRBD2 matches 7 bases. V lost 6 bases, J lost 1 base, and 6 bases stayed unmatched. Germline CDR1 LNHDA, CDR2 SQIVND (reference sequence). This CDR3 spans 15 amino acids. CDR3 nucleotides: TGTGCCAGTAGAACTAAAGCGGGATCCTACAATGAGCAGTTCTTC. Amino acids: CASRTKAGSYNEQFF.

To note about this clone: At one boundary the junction diverges from the germline segment, which might be a read error. The chain links TRBV5-1 to TRBJ1-5; TRBD1 might be the D (5 bases). Per the germline V gene, CDR1 is SGHRS and CDR2 is YFSETQ. The CDR3 loop spans 16 amino acids. CDR3 nucleotide sequence: TGTGCCAGCAGCTTGCTCCCAGGGTCTAGCAATCAGCCCCAGCATTTT. This sequence encodes CASSLLPGSSNQPQHF.

This sequence joins TRBV28 and TRBJ2-5, with no clear D. Germline-derived CDR1 and CDR2 are MDHEN and SYDVKM. The CDR3 length is 12 residues. Trimming stripped 1 base from V and 5 bases from J, with 5 bases between. In DNA form, the CDR3 reads TGTGCCAGCAGTTTATCGTTGGAGACCCAGTACTTC. This codes for CASSLSLETQYF.

The genes are TRBV5-1 and TRBJ2-5; D unresolved. The CDR3 is 11 amino acids. Germline loops: CDR1 SGHRS, CDR2 YFSETQ. Trimming took off 1 base at V and 5 bases at J, with 3 bases between the two ends. The CDR3 DNA is TGCGCCAGCAGCTTGACTGAGACCCAGTACTTC. Translated: CASSLTETQYF.

This sequence joins TRBV11-2 and TRBJ2-1; 9 bases fit TRBD1. The V gene end was trimmed by 5 bases and the J gene end by 5 bases; junction bases not matched to a gene: 7. CDR3 length: 15 residues. From germline, CDR1 is SGHAT and CDR2 FQNNGV. The CDR3 coding sequence is TGTGCCAGCAGCCCGGGACAGGGTTTAGACAATGAGCAGTTCTTC. Translation: CASSPGQGLDNEQFF.

The gene calls are TRBV2 and TRBJ1-1; the D is unclear. The CDR3 contains 15 residues. Germline V gives CDR1 SNHLY, CDR2 FYNNEI. The V and J ends lost 4 bases and 1 base respectively, with 13 bases between them. The CDR3 reads CASSGLWRRNTEAFF. Here the CDR3 DNA reads TGTGCCAGCAGTGGTTTGTGGAGGAGGAACACTGAAGCTTTCTTT.

This rearrangement joins TRBV9 to TRBJ2-1; D may be TRBD2 (6 bases). Germline V lookup: CDR1 SGDLS, CDR2 YYNGEE. This CDR3 spans 15 amino acids. V lost 1 base to trimming and J lost 8 bases, with 16 bases between them. CDR3: CASSVSSGLGHEQFF. DNA for the CDR3: TGTGCCAGCAGCGTATCGAGCGGGTTGGGCCATGAGCAGTTCTTC.

The V gene is TRBV18, the J gene TRBJ1-2; weak D call: TRBD1 (6 bases). The CDR3 covers 14 residues. Germline CDR1 and CDR2: KGHSH and LQKENI. The V and J ends lost 3 bases and 4 bases respectively, with 12 bases between them. The DNA of the CDR3 is TGTGCCAGCTCACCGGGACACTCACGCTATGGCTACACCTTC. This sequence encodes CASSPGHSRYGYTF.

The genes are TRBV11-2 and TRBJ2-7; 11 nucleotides match TRBD2. This CDR3 region has 15 residues. J was trimmed by 6 bases and V by 4 bases; bases with no gene match: 8. Germline lookup yields CDR1 SGHAT and CDR2 FQNNGV. This CDR3 is CASSSLAGGLSEQYF. The CDR3 nucleotides read TGTGCCAGCAGCTCTCTAGCGGGGGGCTTGTCCGAGCAGTACTTC.

This chain uses TRBV4-3 with TRBJ2-7, with a weak D call TRBD2 (5 bases). CDR1 and CDR2 (germline): LGHNA, YSLEER. There are 17 residues in the CDR3. V was clipped by 0 bases and J by 5 bases, with 20 bases between them. The CDR3 DNA follows: TGCGCCAGCAGCCAAGATTCGTTGGGTAAATGGACTCACGAGCAGTACTTC. Translation gives CASSQDSLGKWTHEQYF.

The V call is TRBV19, the J call TRBJ2-1; 9 nucleotides align to TRBD1. Per germline, CDR1 LNHDA and CDR2 SQIVND (reference sequence). This CDR3 is 14 amino acids long. V lost 5 bases and J lost 6; bases outside the gene matches: 5. CDR3: CASSGVTGGNEQFF. As DNA, the CDR3 is TGTGCCAGTAGTGGCGTGACAGGGGGCAATGAGCAGTTCTTC.

CDR3 loop: CASSHDRGIGGYTF. The CDR3 DNA follows: TGTGCCAGCAGTCATGACAGGGGAATCGGTGGCTACACCTTC. V usage is TRBV5-4 and J usage is TRBJ1-2; the match to TRBD1 covers 8 bases. The germline V gene has CDR1 SGHNT and CDR2 YYREEE (reference sequence). This CDR3 is 14 amino acids long. The ends lost 5 bases at V and 7 bases at J; junction bases unmatched: 10.

The chain combines TRBV12-5 with TRBJ1-5, with 8 bases lining up with TRBD1. The CDR3 has 14 amino acids. Germline V gene sequence: CDR1 LGHNT, CDR2 FRNRAP. The trim removed 5 bases at V and 4 bases at J, leaving 4 bases unmatched. The CDR3 loop reads CASGPGTGNQPQHF. CDR3 DNA: TGTGCTAGTGGTCCGGGGACAGGTAATCAGCCCCAGCATTTT. Filled out from reference TRBV12-5 and TRBJ1-5, the complete variable domain reads DARVTQTPRHKVTEMGQEVTMRCQPILGHNTVFWYRQTMMQGLELLAYFRNRAPLDDSGMPKDRFSAEMPDATLATLKIQPSEPRDSAVYFCASGPGTGNQPQHFGDGTRLSIL.

The gene calls are TRBV12-5 and TRBJ1-2; possible D gene TRBD1, 6 bases. CDR1 and CDR2 (germline): LGHNT, FRNRAP. The CDR3 sequence is 16 residues long. The ends were cut back, 0 bases at V and 7 bases at J, with 18 bases in the middle. The CDR3 is CASGLVARGPRGGYTF. The CDR3 coding sequence is TGTGCTAGTGGTTTGGTAGCCAGGGGCCCTCGTGGTGGCTACACCTTC.

This chain connects TRBV5-4 to TRBJ2-5, with TRBD1 identical over 11 bases. V lost 4 bases, J lost 5 bases, and 4 bases stayed unmatched. The CDR3 extends over 14 amino acids. Germline loops: CDR1 SGHNT, CDR2 YYREEE (reference sequence). CDR3 loop: CASSRTGGRETQYF. CDR3 nucleotide sequence: TGTGCCAGCAGCCGGACAGGGGGCCGGGAGACCCAGTACTTC.

The chain joins TRBV7-9 to TRBJ1-2, with 10 bases that match TRBD1. With V trimmed by 5 bases and J by 11 bases, 14 bases remained unmatched. The length of the CDR3 is 15 residues. Germline V CDR1 and CDR2: SEHNR, FQNEAQ (reference sequence). The CDR3, as DNA: TGTGCCAGCAGCCAAATGCTCCGGGACAGGGGTACTTACACCTTC. Encoded protein: CASSQMLRDRGTYTF.

This clone has more than one count but fewer than ten. The chain joins TRBV2 to TRBJ2-1; perhaps TRBD2 as D (6 bases). The CDR3 covers 13 residues. Germline V gene sequence: CDR1 SNHLY, CDR2 FYNNEI. The V and J ends lost 3 bases and 8 bases respectively, with 11 bases between them. The CDR3 sequence is CASSDWASDEQFF. The CDR3 DNA reads TGTGCCAGCAGTGATTGGGCTAGCGATGAGCAGTTCTTC.

The genes are TRBV7-2 and TRBJ1-2; D remains ambiguous. Trimming took 2 bases from V and 0 from J, leaving 10 bases between them. The CDR3 spans 15 residues. The germline gives CDR1 SGHTA, CDR2 FQGNSA. The CDR3 DNA reads TGTGCCAGCAGCTTACGAGACAAGGCTAACTATGGCTACACCTTC. It translates to CASSLRDKANYGYTF.

The rearrangement joins TRBV5-6 to TRBJ1-1; 9 bases line up with TRBD1. Trimming at V came to 5 bases and at J to 6 bases, leaving 11 bases not matched to a gene. CDR3 length equals 15 residues. Germline V gene sequence: CDR1 SGHDT, CDR2 YYEEEE. The DNA for the CDR3 is TGTGCCAGCAGGTATTCACAGGGGGCTAGCGCTGAAGCTTTCTTT. Translated, it gives CASRYSQGASAEAFF.

The V gene is TRBV28, the J gene TRBJ1-4; no reliable D call. The CDR3 contains 12 residues. CDR1 and CDR2 from the germline V gene are MDHEN and SYDVKM. Trimming removed 5 bases from V and 5 bases from J, with 6 bases in between. CDR3 protein: CASSGGNEKLFF. CDR3 nucleotides: TGTGCCAGCAGTGGAGGGAATGAAAAACTGTTTTTT.

CDR3 in DNA: TGTGCCAGTAATCGGTTAGCGGGGGGGGATTTTTTCTTC. Its translation: CASNRLAGGDFFF. The chain employs TRBV19 and TRBJ2-1, with 11 positions matching TRBD2. With V trimmed by 7 bases and J by 16 bases, 12 bases remained unmatched. The CDR3 runs to 13 residues. The germline CDR1 and CDR2 sequences are LNHDA and SQIVND (reference sequence).

The chain joins TRBV27 to TRBJ1-2; unclear D gene. Per the germline V gene, CDR1 is MNHEY and CDR2 is SMNVEV (reference sequence). This CDR3 is built from 14 residues. V shed 2 bases and J shed 4 bases, with 11 bases lying between them. CDR3 amino acids: CASSLKFGAYGYTF. In nucleotides, the CDR3 is TGTGCCAGCAGTTTAAAATTTGGAGCCTATGGCTACACCTTC.

The rearrangement links TRBV12-3 or TRBV12-4 to TRBJ1-5, with TRBD1 matching over 8 bases. The CDR3 runs to 13 residues. With 4 bases clipped from V and 7 bases from J, the junction kept 3 bases outside the gene matches. CDR3 protein: CASSSGTGQPQHF. CDR3 nucleotide sequence: TGTGCCAGCAGTTCCGGGACAGGCCAGCCCCAGCATTTT.

The gene calls are TRBV9 and TRBJ2-1; 7 nucleotides match TRBD1. The CDR3 length is 14 residues. Germline CDR1 SGDLS, CDR2 YYNGEE. Germline trimming cut 4 bases from V and 10 bases from J; bases unmatched to any gene: 11. DNA for the CDR3: TGTGCCAGCAGCCTAAGAGACAGGGCTTACGAGCAGTTCTTC. This gives the protein CASSLRDRAYEQFF.

This CDR3 reads CASSLGSDRGYEQYF. The CDR3 DNA follows: TGTGCCAGCAGCTTAGGTTCGGACAGGGGCTACGAGCAGTACTTC. This chain uses TRBV7-9 with TRBJ2-7, with 9 bases matching TRBD1. The CDR3 sequence is 15 residues long. After removal of 1 base from V and 3 bases from J, the junction contained 4 bases not matched to a gene. Germline-derived CDR1 and CDR2 are SEHNR and FQNEAQ (reference sequence).

The rearrangement links TRBV7-3 to TRBJ2-1; 11 nucleotides align to TRBD2. Germline assignment: CDR1 SGHTA and CDR2 FQGTGA. The CDR3 is 14 amino acids. V lost 6 bases and J lost 8; bases outside the gene matches: 6. This chain's CDR3 is CASSLTSGRDEQFF. The DNA of the CDR3 is TGTGCCAGCAGTCTAACTAGCGGGAGAGATGAGCAGTTCTTC. Together with reference TRBV7-3 and TRBJ2-1, the CDR3 gives the full variable domain: GAGVSQTPSNKVTEKGKYVELRCDPISGHTALYWYRQSLGQGPEFLIYFQGTGAADDSGLPNDRFFAVRPEGSVSTLKIQRTERGDSAVYLCASSLTSGRDEQFFGPGTRLTVL.

The chain has TRBV12-3 or TRBV12-4 and TRBJ2-3, with D possibly TRBD2 on 5 matching bases. V gave up 6 bases and J gave up 6 bases, with 7 bases separating them. This CDR3 is 11 amino acids long. As DNA, the CDR3 is TGTGCCAGCAGACGAGGGGATACGCAGTATTTT. Amino acid sequence: CASRRGDTQYF.